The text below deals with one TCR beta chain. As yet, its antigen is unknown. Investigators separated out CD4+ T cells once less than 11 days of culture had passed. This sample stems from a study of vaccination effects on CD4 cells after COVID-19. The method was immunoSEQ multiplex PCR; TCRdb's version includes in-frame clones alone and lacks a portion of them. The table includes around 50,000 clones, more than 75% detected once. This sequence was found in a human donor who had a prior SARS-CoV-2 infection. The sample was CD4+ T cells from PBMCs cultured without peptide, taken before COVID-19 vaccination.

The CDR3 DNA reads as TGTGCCAGCTCACCACCGGGGGGGCTCCGGTCGGAGACCCAGTACTTC. Residues: CASSPPGGLRSETQYF. The chain has TRBV18 and TRBJ2-5; D perhaps matches TRBD2 (7 bases). Germline assignment: CDR1 KGHSH and CDR2 LQKENI. The CDR3 has 16 residues. Trimming took off 0 bases at V and 5 bases at J, with 16 bases between the two ends.